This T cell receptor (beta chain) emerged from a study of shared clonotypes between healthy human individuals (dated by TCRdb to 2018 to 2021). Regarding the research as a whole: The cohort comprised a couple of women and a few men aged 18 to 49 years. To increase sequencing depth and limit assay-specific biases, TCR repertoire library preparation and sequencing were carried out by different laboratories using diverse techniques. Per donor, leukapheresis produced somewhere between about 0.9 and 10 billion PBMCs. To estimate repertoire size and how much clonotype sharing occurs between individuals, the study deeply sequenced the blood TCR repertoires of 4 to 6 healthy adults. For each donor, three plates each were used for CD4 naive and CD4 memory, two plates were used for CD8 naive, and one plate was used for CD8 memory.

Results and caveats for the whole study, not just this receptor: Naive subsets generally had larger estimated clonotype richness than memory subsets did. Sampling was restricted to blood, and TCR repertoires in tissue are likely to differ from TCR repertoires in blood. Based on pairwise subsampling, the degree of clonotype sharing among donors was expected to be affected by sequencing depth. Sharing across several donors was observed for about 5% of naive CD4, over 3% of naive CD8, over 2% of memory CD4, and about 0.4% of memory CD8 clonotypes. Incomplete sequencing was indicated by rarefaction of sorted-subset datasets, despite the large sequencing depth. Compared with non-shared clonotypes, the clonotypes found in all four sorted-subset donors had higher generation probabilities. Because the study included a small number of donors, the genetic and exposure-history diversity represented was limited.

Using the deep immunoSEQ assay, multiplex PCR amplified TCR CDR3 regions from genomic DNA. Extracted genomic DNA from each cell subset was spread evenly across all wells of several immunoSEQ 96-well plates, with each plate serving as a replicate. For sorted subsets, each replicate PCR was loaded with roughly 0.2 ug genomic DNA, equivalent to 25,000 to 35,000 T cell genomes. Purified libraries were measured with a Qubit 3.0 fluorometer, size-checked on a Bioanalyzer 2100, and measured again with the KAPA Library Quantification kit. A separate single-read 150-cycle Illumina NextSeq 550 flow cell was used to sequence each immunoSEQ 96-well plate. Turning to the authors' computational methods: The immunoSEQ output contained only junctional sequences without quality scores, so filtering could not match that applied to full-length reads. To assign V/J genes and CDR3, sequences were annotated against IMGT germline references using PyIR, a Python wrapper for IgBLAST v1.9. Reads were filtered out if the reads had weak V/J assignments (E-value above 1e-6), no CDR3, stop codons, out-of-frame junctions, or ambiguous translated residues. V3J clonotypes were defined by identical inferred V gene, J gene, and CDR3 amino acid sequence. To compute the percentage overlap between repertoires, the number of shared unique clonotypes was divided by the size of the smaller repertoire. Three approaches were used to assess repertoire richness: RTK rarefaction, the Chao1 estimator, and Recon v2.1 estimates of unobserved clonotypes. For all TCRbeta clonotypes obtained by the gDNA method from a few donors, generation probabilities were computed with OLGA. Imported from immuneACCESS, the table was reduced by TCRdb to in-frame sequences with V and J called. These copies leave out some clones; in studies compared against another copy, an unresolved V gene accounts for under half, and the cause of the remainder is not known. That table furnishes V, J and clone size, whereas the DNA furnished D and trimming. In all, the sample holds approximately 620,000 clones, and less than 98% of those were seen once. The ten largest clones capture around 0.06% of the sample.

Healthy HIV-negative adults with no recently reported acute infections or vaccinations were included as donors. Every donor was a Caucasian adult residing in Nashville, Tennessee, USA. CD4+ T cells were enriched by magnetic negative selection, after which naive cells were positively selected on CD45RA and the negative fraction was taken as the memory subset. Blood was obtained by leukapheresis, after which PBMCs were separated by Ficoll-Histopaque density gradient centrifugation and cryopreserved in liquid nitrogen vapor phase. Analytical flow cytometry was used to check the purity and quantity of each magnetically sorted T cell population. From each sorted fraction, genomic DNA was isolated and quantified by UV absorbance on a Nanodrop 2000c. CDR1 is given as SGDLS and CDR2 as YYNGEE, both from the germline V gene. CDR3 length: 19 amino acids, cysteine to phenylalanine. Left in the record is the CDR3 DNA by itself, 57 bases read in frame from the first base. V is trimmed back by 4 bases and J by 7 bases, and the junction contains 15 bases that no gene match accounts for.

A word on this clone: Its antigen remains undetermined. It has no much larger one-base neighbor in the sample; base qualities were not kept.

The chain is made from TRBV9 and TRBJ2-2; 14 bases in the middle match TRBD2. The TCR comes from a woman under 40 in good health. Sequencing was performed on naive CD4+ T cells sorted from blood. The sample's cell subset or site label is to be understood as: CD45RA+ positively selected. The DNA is TGTGCCAGCAGCCCCTACCGAGGGACTAGCGGGAGAAGGGGCGGGGAGCTGTTTTTT. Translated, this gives CASSPYRGTSGRRGGELFF.